Below, 27 T cell receptor beta chains from the same sample are listed, as sequenced in a study of kidney transplant recipient with SARS-CoV-2 infection. A single record per CDR3 protein comes from TCRdb applying MiXCR to the reads. The repertoire holds under 300,000 distinct CDR3 sequences, with more than 25% as singletons. Material: a blood sample, obtained at baseline and on day 111 from a kidney transplant recipient. These receptors were collected from a male patient aged 25 to 39 who had COVID-19 and was a kidney transplant recipient. T cells may partly derive from the graft donor.

This clonotype was counted a single time. Given a much more abundant clone one base away, this may be a read error. The chain links TRBV6-5 to TRBJ2-7; D gene unclear. Trimming took off 5 bases at V and 0 bases at J, with 14 bases between the two ends. The CDR3 has 15 residues. Germline V gene sequence: CDR1 MNHEY, CDR2 SVGAGI. The CDR3 loop reads CASSIRPLSSYEQYF. The CDR3 DNA is TGTGCCAGCAGTATCCGCCCTTTGAGCTCCTACGAGCAGTACTTC.

In regard to this clonotype: A clone one base away is much larger, so this may be a read error. This chain links TRBV11-3 with TRBJ2-7; 7 bases match TRBD2. From germline, CDR1 is SGHNT and CDR2 YENEEA. This CDR3 is 16 amino acids long. CDR3 nucleotide sequence: TGTGCCAGCAGCCCACCTGGGCGGGGGAGTAACTACCAGCAGTACTTC. It translates to CASSPPGRGSNYQQYF.

In its sample, this clonotype was seen many times. This chain connects TRBV19 to TRBJ2-7, with TRBD1 identical over 9 bases. Germline trimming cut 5 bases from V and 5 bases from J; bases unmatched to any gene: 4. The germline CDR1 and CDR2 sequences are LNHDA and SQIVND (reference sequence). This CDR3 has 13 amino acids. The CDR3 sequence: CASSGQGSDEQYF. In nucleotides, the CDR3 is TGTGCCAGTAGTGGACAGGGGAGCGACGAGCAGTACTTC.

This clonotype was seen a handful of times. This may come from a read error, since a much larger clone is one base off. The limits of the CDR3 on the DNA are not certain, so only TCRdb's listed CDR3 is given. The CDR3 loop is CISVPERSDEVGKTYGYTF. The rearrangement links TRBV7-5 to TRBJ1-2. TRBV7-5 is assigned pseudogene status. The CDR3 adds up to 19 amino acids, both ends counted.

This clonotype came up many times. DNA for the CDR3: TGTGCCAGCAGCATGATGTGTCCCATTTCTTTCTCTGAGACCCAGTACTTC. Residues: CASSMMCPISFSETQYF. The chain joins TRBV3-1 to TRBJ2-5; D is undetermined. The CDR3 sequence is 17 residues long. V gave up 5 bases and J gave up 5 bases, with 24 bases separating them. The germline CDR1 and CDR2 sequences are LGHDT and YNNKEL (reference sequence).

In regard to this clonotype: A clone one base away is much larger, so this may be a read error. The V and J genes are TRBV10-3 and TRBJ2-4; possibly TRBD2 for D (5 bases). Germline V gene data show CDR1 as ENHRY and CDR2 as SYGVKD. V was shortened by 0 bases and J by 1 base, with 10 bases between the two germline ends. This CDR3 spans 16 amino acids. The CDR3 loop reads CAISESVGAAKNIQYF. In nucleotides, the CDR3 is TGTGCCATCAGTGAGTCAGTGGGAGCGGCCAAAAACATTCAGTACTTC.

V usage is TRBV4-2 and J usage is TRBJ2-1; 8 bases match TRBD2. The V segment lost 1 base and the J segment 4 bases; nucleotides outside the gene matches: 9. Germline CDR1 LGHNA, CDR2 YNFKEQ. The CDR3 length is 17 residues. The CDR3 spells CASSQGRAGGLYNEQFF. DNA of the CDR3: TGTGCCAGCAGCCAAGGGAGGGCGGGGGGCCTTTACAATGAGCAGTTCTTC.

Many counts were recorded for this clonotype. The V call is TRBV28, the J call TRBJ1-3, with D maybe TRBD1 (5 bases). The CDR3 totals 17 residues. Trimming took 5 bases from V and 4 from J, leaving 21 bases between them. Germline V lookup: CDR1 MDHEN, CDR2 SYDVKM. CDR3 region: CASSRHWAGVGGNTIYF. The CDR3 coding sequence is TGTGCCAGCAGTCGCCACTGGGCGGGGGTAGGGGGAAACACCATATATTTT.

There are many counts of this clonotype. The chain recombines TRBV28 with TRBJ2-7; D remains ambiguous. This CDR3 spans 15 amino acids. Trimming stripped 0 bases from V and 3 bases from J, with 12 bases between. CDR1 and CDR2 from the germline V gene are MDHEN and SYDVKM. CDR3 nucleotide sequence: TGTGCCAGCAGTTTATGGGACCGGAATCACTACGAGCAGTACTTC. As protein: CASSLWDRNHYEQYF.

This clonotype was seen ten or more times. The V gene is TRBV6-5, the J gene TRBJ2-2; D remains ambiguous. Per the germline V gene, CDR1 is MNHEY and CDR2 is SVGAGI. The CDR3 is 12 residues long. V was trimmed by 6 bases and J by 1 base, leaving 3 bases between them. CDR3 loop: CASRRNTGELFF. Written as DNA, the CDR3 is TGTGCCAGCAGACGGAACACCGGGGAGCTGTTTTTT.

In this sample, this clonotype turned up many times. The chain joins TRBV5-1 to TRBJ2-5, with D perhaps being TRBD1 or TRBD2 (5 bases each). Germline V gene data show CDR1 as SGHRS and CDR2 as YFSETQ. V gave up 3 bases and J gave up 5 bases, with 17 bases separating them. The CDR3 contains 15 residues. CDR3 sequence: CASSYRDGTLETQYF. As DNA, the CDR3 is TGCGCCAGCAGCTACCGGGACGGCACCTTGGAGACCCAGTACTTC.

The V call is TRBV19, the J call TRBJ1-5, with unresolved D. Per the germline V gene, CDR1 is LNHDA and CDR2 is SQIVND (reference sequence). Between the trimmed V and J ends, which lost 7 bases and 12 bases, there was a span of 16 bases. This CDR3 comprises 12 residues. The CDR3 nucleotides are TGTGCCAGTACTTCGATGGGGTTGTTCCAGCATTTT. Protein: CASTSMGLFQHF.

In this sample, this clonotype turned up many times. The rearrangement uses TRBV11-1 and TRBJ1-2; no reliable D call. This CDR3 is 17 amino acids long. V was pared by 4 bases and J by 4 bases, with 22 bases between. Germline loops: CDR1 SGHAT, CDR2 FQDESV (reference sequence). CDR3 coding DNA: TGTGCCAGCAGCTGTAACGCTAAGGCTGGAAAGACCTATGGCTACACCTTC. The encoded protein is CASSCNAKAGKTYGYTF.

This clonotype was detected ten times or more. The V gene is TRBV10-1, the J gene TRBJ2-2; D unclear. This CDR3 is built from 17 residues. Germline V gene sequence: CDR1 WNHNN, CDR2 SYGVQD (reference sequence). V dropped 0 bases and J dropped 0 bases, with 11 bases sitting between them. The CDR3 here is CASSESGESPNTGELFF. CDR3 in DNA: TGCGCCAGCAGTGAGTCAGGAGAATCCCCGAACACCGGGGAGCTGTTTTTT.

This clonotype was counted many times. The chain is built from TRBV12-3 or TRBV12-4 and TRBJ1-2; a possible D gene is TRBD1 (5 bases). The CDR3 is made up of 14 amino acids. V lost 6 bases and J lost 5, with 16 bases in between. The CDR3 protein is CASSSWGGWYGYTF. For the CDR3, the DNA is TGTGCCAGCAGCTCATGGGGGGGTTGGTATGGCTACACCTTC.

In its sample, this clonotype was seen many times. This chain connects TRBV27 to TRBJ2-1; TRBD2 matches at 12 bases. From germline, CDR1 is MNHEY and CDR2 SMNVEV (reference sequence). The CDR3 covers 15 residues. Germline trimming cut 6 bases from V and 8 bases from J; bases unmatched to any gene: 8. Here the CDR3 reads CASSLTSGSTDEQFF. The CDR3 DNA is TGTGCCAGCAGCCTGACTAGCGGGAGTACCGATGAGCAGTTCTTC.

In this sample, this clonotype turned up many times. The chain uses TRBV15 and TRBJ1-2, with no clear D. The V gene lost 5 bases and the J gene lost 4 bases, with 23 bases spanning the gap. CDR3 length: 17 amino acids. Looked up from germline, CDR1 is LNHNV and CDR2 is YYDKDF (reference sequence). CDR3 region: CATSSSRRCGKTYGYTF. In DNA form, the CDR3 reads TGTGCCACCAGCTCGTCTAGAAGGTGTGGAAAGACCTATGGCTACACCTTC.

With respect to this clonotype: This may stem from a read error, because a much larger clone lies one nucleotide away. The rearrangement joins TRBV3-2 to TRBJ1-2; no check of the table's D call, TRBD1, against the DNA was made. TRBV3-2 is a documented pseudogene. The CDR3 sequence is 14 residues long. The CDR3 here is CASSQGGPDYGYTF. The CDR3 bases are TGTGCCAGCAGCCAAGGGGGGCCCGACTATGGCTACACCTTC.

As concerns this clonotype: Just one base apart from a much larger clone, this may be a read error. This chain joins TRBV10-3 and TRBJ2-2; maybe TRBD2 (6 bases). CDR1 and CDR2 from the germline V gene are ENHRY and SYGVKD. The CDR3 length is 12 residues. The CDR3 protein is CAILPAGGELVF. The CDR3 DNA is TGTGCCATCCTTCCCGCTGGCGGGGAGCTGGTTTTT.

This clonotype was detected only once. A single base separates this from a much larger clone, so it may be a read error. The chain links TRBV6-5 to TRBJ2-1; 11 positions agree with TRBD1. Germline V CDR1 and CDR2: MNHEY, SVGAGI. CDR3 size: 15 residues. CDR3 in DNA: TGTGCCAGCAGTGCCCCGGGACAGGGGGTCAATGAGCGGTTCTTC. This gives the protein CASSAPGQGVNERFF.

Ten or more counts support this clonotype. The V call is TRBV19, the J call TRBJ2-1, with D possibly matching TRBD1 (5 bases). CDR3 length: 13 residues. The ends were cut back, 7 bases at V and 7 bases at J, with 14 bases in the middle. CDR1 and CDR2 from the germline V gene are LNHDA and SQIVND (reference sequence). CDR3 sequence: CASTHQGSNEQFF. CDR3 coding DNA: TGTGCCAGTACCCACCAGGGTAGTAATGAGCAGTTCTTC.

This clonotype was seen repeatedly, ten times or more. The rearrangement uses TRBV5-1 and TRBJ1-6; perhaps TRBD1 as D (6 bases). CDR1 is SGHRS and CDR2 is YFSETQ in the germline V gene. V lost 0 bases and J 12 bases, leaving 16 bases between the germline ends. CDR3 length: 15 amino acids. CDR3 sequence reads: CASSLGTGTLGPLHF. Here the CDR3 DNA reads TGCGCCAGCAGCTTGGGGACCGGGACATTGGGACCCCTCCACTTT.

CDR3: CASSSGQLSNQPQHF. CDR3 bases: TGTGCCAGCAGCTCGGGACAGTTAAGCAATCAGCCCCAGCATTTT. The V gene is TRBV7-8, the J gene TRBJ1-5; 7 bases are a match to TRBD1. The V gene's germline CDR1 is SGHVS and CDR2 FQNEAQ. This CDR3 comprises 15 residues. J gave up 1 base and V 4 bases, and 4 bases lay outside the gene matches.

This clonotype was seen many times. V is TRBV23-1 and J is TRBJ1-2; D ambiguous. TRBV23-1 counts as an open reading frame of uncertain function. This CDR3 spans 17 amino acids. V lost 5 bases and J 4 bases, leaving 23 bases between the germline ends. The CDR3 reads CASSSELLRRKTYGYTF. The CDR3 DNA follows: TGCGCCAGCAGTTCAGAGCTGCTACGCAGAAAGACCTATGGCTACACCTTC.

This clonotype was recorded many times. This chain uses TRBV13 with TRBJ2-5, with TRBD2 matching over 9 bases. J was trimmed by 2 bases and V by 2 bases; bases with no gene match: 9. Germline CDR1 and CDR2: PRHDT and FYEKMQ (reference sequence). The CDR3 spans 17 residues. Written as DNA, the CDR3 is TGTGCCAGCAGCTTACGCAGCGGGGGGAACCAACAAGAGACCCAGTACTTC. This encodes CASSLRSGGNQQETQYF.

In this sample, this clonotype turned up many times. The V call is TRBV5-1, the J call TRBJ2-7, with a tentative D call TRBD2 (6 bases). CDR1 is SGHRS and CDR2 is YFSETQ in the germline V gene. This CDR3 contains 12 residues. Trimming left V 0 bases short and J 5 bases short, with 6 bases between. The CDR3 nucleotides read TGCGCCAGCAGCTTGGGGGGGGACGAGCAGTACTTC. Its protein is CASSLGGDEQYF.

This clonotype occurred many times. This chain uses TRBV6-5 with TRBJ1-4, with D possibly TRBD1 on 5 matching bases. Deletions cut 2 bases from V and 7 bases from J, with 11 bases between. CDR1 and CDR2 (germline): MNHEY, SVGAGI. The CDR3 is made up of 14 amino acids. The CDR3 DNA is TGTGCCAGCAGTTACGAAGGGGCGCGTGAAAAACTGTTTTTT. Encoded protein: CASSYEGAREKLFF.